These 30 T cell receptor beta chains originate from one sample sequenced in a study of T cells in Graves' hyperthyroidism and ophthalmopathy. RNA transcripts provided the source from which TCR beta CDR3 regions were amplified. A first-round RT-PCR of the TCR CDR3 used the HTBI primer set. TCRdb re-analysed the multiplex PCR reads in MiXCR, keeping a single row per CDR3 protein. The data contain 650,000 to 700,000 distinct CDR3 sequences, around 16% of them singletons. The sequenced sample was blood. Source of these receptors: a man aged 45-65 years with Graves' hyperthyroidism.

This clonotype was detected many times. The chain couples TRBV29-1 to TRBJ1-1, with 8 bases matching TRBD1. V lost 4 bases and J lost 10; bases outside the gene matches: 11. There are 13 residues in the CDR3. The germline gives CDR1 SQVTM, CDR2 ANQGSEA. CDR3 sequence reads: CSVAPGTGIGAFF. CDR3 bases: TGCAGCGTTGCCCCCGGGACAGGAATTGGAGCTTTCTTT.

The chain joins TRBV7-2 to TRBJ2-1; 9 bases line up with TRBD2. V lost 5 bases, J lost 3 bases, and 8 bases stayed unmatched. Looked up from germline, CDR1 is SGHTA and CDR2 is FQGNSA. The CDR3 extends over 16 amino acids. CDR3 sequence (DNA): TGTGCCAGCAGCCGCCCGACTAGCGGAAACTACAATGAGCAGTTCTTC. It codes for CASSRPTSGNYNEQFF. The complete variable domain, with remaining parts taken from reference TRBV7-2 and TRBJ2-1, reads GAGVSQSPSNKVTEKGKDVELRCDPISGHTALYWYRQSLGQGLEFLIYFQGNSAPDKSGLPSDRFSAERTGGSVSTLTIQRTQQEDSAVYLCASSRPTSGNYNEQFFGPGTRLTVL.

This clonotype appeared many times. The gene calls are TRBV28 and TRBJ2-3; possible D gene TRBD1, 7 bases. The CDR3 contains 14 residues. The V end was cut by 3 bases, the J end by 4 bases, with 11 bases between. Germline CDR1 MDHEN, CDR2 SYDVKM. The CDR3 here is CASSFQGGADTQYF. The CDR3 DNA reads as TGTGCCAGCAGTTTTCAGGGGGGCGCAGATACGCAGTATTTT. Complete variable domain (other parts from reference TRBV28 and TRBJ2-3): DVKVTQSSRYLVKRTGEKVFLECVQDMDHENMFWYRQDPGLGLRLIYFSYDVKMKEKGDIPEGYSVSREKKERFSLILESASTNQTSMYLCASSFQGGADTQYFGPGTRLTVL.

This clonotype has at least ten counts. The chain is built from TRBV27 and TRBJ1-6, with D possibly TRBD1 on 6 matching bases. There are 17 residues in the CDR3. The germline gives CDR1 MNHEY, CDR2 SMNVEV (reference sequence). V was pared by 7 bases and J by 0 bases, with 16 bases between. This chain's CDR3 is CASMGALRGSYNSPLHF. CDR3 bases: TGTGCCAGCATGGGGGCCCTCAGGGGCTCCTATAATTCACCCCTCCACTTT.

This chain connects TRBV18 to TRBJ2-1; D remains ambiguous. V lost 3 bases and J lost 5, with 11 bases in between. Germline V gene lookup returns CDR1 KGHSH and CDR2 LQKENI. The length of the CDR3 is 14 residues. CDR3 in DNA: TGTGCCAGCTCACCGCAGGACCGCAACAATGAGCAGTTCTTC. Its translation: CASSPQDRNNEQFF.

In the case of this clonotype: This may be a read error, as it is one base from a much larger clone. The rearrangement uses TRBV2 and TRBJ2-1, with 8 bases fitting TRBD2. The length of the CDR3 is 16 residues. V was clipped by 10 bases and J by 3 bases; unmatched bases: 14. CDR1 is SNHLY, CDR2 FYNNEI, per germline. The CDR3 sequence is CANRLLEAGDYNEQFF. DNA of the CDR3: TGTGCCAACAGACTCCTCGAAGCGGGGGACTACAATGAGCAGTTCTTC.

A few counts support this clonotype. The chain recombines TRBV10-3 with TRBJ1-5; D is unresolved. CDR3 length: 13 amino acids. The germline CDR1 and CDR2 sequences are ENHRY and SYGVKD. The V end was cut by 6 bases, the J end by 1 base, with 7 bases between. CDR3 in amino acids: CAIRSGSNQPQHF. The CDR3 DNA reads TGTGCCATCAGATCGGGCAGCAATCAGCCCCAGCATTTT.

This clonotype turned up a few times. V is TRBV20-1 and J is TRBJ2-7; D may be TRBD1 (6 bases). CDR1 and CDR2 (germline): DFQATT, SNEGSKA (reference sequence). The CDR3 contains 13 residues. Deletions cut 0 bases from V and 2 bases from J, with 8 bases between. The CDR3 region is CSAREWTAYEQYF. The DNA of the CDR3 is TGCAGTGCTAGAGAGTGGACAGCCTACGAGCAGTACTTC.

The chain couples TRBV5-4 to TRBJ1-4; no clear D. The CDR3 consists of 16 residues. Trimming removed 4 bases at V and 0 bases at J, with 13 bases between. Looked up from germline, CDR1 is SGHNT and CDR2 is YYREEE (reference sequence). As DNA, the CDR3 is TGTGCCAGCAGCCCGACACCTGGGGCAACTAATGAAAAACTGTTTTTT. This sequence encodes CASSPTPGATNEKLFF.

The chain couples TRBV2 to TRBJ2-7; TRBD2 agrees at 12 bases. Per germline, CDR1 SNHLY and CDR2 FYNNEI. CDR3 length: 18 residues. Germline trimming cut 6 bases from V and 4 bases from J; bases unmatched to any gene: 16. The CDR3 loop reads CASSPGLAGWDFPYEQYF. The CDR3 nucleotides are TGTGCCAGCAGCCCCGGACTAGCGGGATGGGATTTTCCTTACGAGCAGTACTTC.

In its sample, this clonotype was seen many times. The chain couples TRBV6-1 to TRBJ2-7; no clear D gene. This CDR3 contains 13 residues. Trimming removed 6 bases at V and 1 base at J, with 10 bases between. Germline CDR1 MNHNS, CDR2 SASEGT. The CDR3 nucleotides read TGTGCCAGCAGAGAGTGGAAATCCTACGAGCAGTACTTC. Translating gives CASREWKSYEQYF.

V gene TRBV7-3 combines with J gene TRBJ2-2, with no clear D. Germline V gene sequence: CDR1 SGHTA, CDR2 FQGTGA. With 4 bases removed from V and 0 bases from J, the gap between germline ends came to 12 bases. The CDR3 extends over 16 amino acids. CDR3 loop: CASSSPLGSNTGELFF. The CDR3 nucleotides read TGTGCCAGCAGCTCCCCCCTAGGCTCGAACACCGGGGAGCTGTTTTTT.

This clonotype came up many times. This chain connects TRBV18 to TRBJ2-1; 9 nucleotides line up with TRBD1. The CDR3 has 14 residues. The trim removed 6 bases at V and 5 bases at J, leaving 5 bases unmatched. Germline loops: CDR1 KGHSH, CDR2 LQKENI. This chain's CDR3 is CASSDRGIHNEQFF. The CDR3 DNA follows: TGTGCCAGCTCCGACAGGGGGATCCACAATGAGCAGTTCTTC. The full variable domain, in which reference TRBV18 and TRBJ2-1 provide the parts outside the CDR3, is NAGVMQNPRHLVRRRGQEARLRCSPMKGHSHVYWYRQLPEEGLKFMVYLQKENIIDESGMPKERFSAEFPKEGPSILRIQQVVRGDSAAYFCASSDRGIHNEQFFGPGTRLTVL.

This clonotype was detected a few times. This may stem from a read error, because a much larger clone lies one nucleotide away. The chain carries TRBV2 and TRBJ2-1, with 9 positions matching TRBD2. Germline V gene sequence: CDR1 SNHLY, CDR2 FYNNEI. The CDR3 consists of 17 residues. CDR3 DNA sequence: TGTGCCAGCAGTGAGATTAGCGGGAGTCGCACCTACAATGGGCAGTTCTTC. Residues: CASSEISGSRTYNGQFF.

V is TRBV29-1 and J is TRBJ1-1; tentatively, D is TRBD1 (5 bases). This CDR3 has 15 amino acids. Germline V gene lookup returns CDR1 SQVTM and CDR2 ANQGSEA. V was shortened by 5 bases and J by 3 bases, with 19 bases between the two germline ends. CDR3 loop: CSVSLIPGLHTEAFF. The CDR3 DNA reads as TGCAGCGTTAGTCTGATCCCGGGACTGCACACTGAAGCTTTCTTT.

This clonotype was seen repeatedly, ten times or more. J is TRBJ1-4 and V is TRBV2, with D possibly TRBD1 on 5 matching bases. Germline lookup yields CDR1 SNHLY and CDR2 FYNNEI. V was pared by 3 bases and J by 8 bases, with 10 bases between. CDR3 size: 13 residues. CDR3 in DNA: TGTGCCAGCAGTGAGTCCAGGACAGAAAAACTGTTTTTT. Protein sequence: CASSESRTEKLFF.

This clonotype was detected a few times. The gene calls are TRBV20-1 and TRBJ2-4, with a tentative D call TRBD2 (6 bases). V gave up 3 bases and J gave up 0 bases, with 15 bases separating them. Germline CDR1 and CDR2: DFQATT and SNEGSKA (reference sequence). The CDR3 extends over 16 amino acids. CDR3 region: CSASPTSSIAKNIQYF. In DNA, the CDR3 is TGCAGTGCTAGCCCCACTAGCAGCATAGCCAAAAACATTCAGTACTTC.

This clonotype has a count of ten or more. V gene TRBV7-2 combines with J gene TRBJ2-1; the D gene is possibly TRBD2 (6 bases). Trimming removed 5 bases from V and 6 bases from J, with 17 bases in between. This CDR3 comprises 15 residues. The germline gives CDR1 SGHTA, CDR2 FQGNSA. The DNA of the CDR3 is TGTGCCAGCAGCCCCGGTTGGGGGGAGCTCAATGAGCAGTTCTTC. Protein: CASSPGWGELNEQFF.

This clonotype was seen a few times. This sequence joins TRBV30 and TRBJ2-7; possibly TRBD1 for D (6 bases). Germline loops: CDR1 GTSNPN, CDR2 SVGIG (reference sequence). V was shortened by 4 bases and J by 0 bases, with 16 bases between the two germline ends. CDR3 size: 15 residues. In DNA form, the CDR3 reads TGTGCCTGGATTCCGGACAGTCGAGACTCCTACGAGCAGTACTTC. It encodes CAWIPDSRDSYEQYF.

This clonotype has only a few counts. The V gene is TRBV19, the J gene TRBJ2-2; 14 bases line up with TRBD2. The CDR3 loop spans 18 amino acids. Germline CDR1 reads LNHDA; CDR2 reads SQIVND (reference sequence). After removal of 5 bases from V and 6 bases from J, the junction contained 11 bases not matched to a gene. The CDR3 loop is CASSFPGLAGVTAGELFF. In DNA, the CDR3 is TGTGCCAGTAGTTTTCCGGGACTAGCGGGAGTAACGGCCGGGGAGCTGTTTTTT.

This clonotype was counted at least ten times. The V gene is TRBV20-1, the J gene TRBJ1-5; D is unresolved. The CDR3 has 15 amino acids. V lost 1 base and J 2 bases, leaving 12 bases between the germline ends. Germline V gene data show CDR1 as DFQATT and CDR2 as SNEGSKA (reference sequence). CDR3 DNA sequence: TGCAGTGCTAGAGCCCCTCGGGGTGGCAATCAGCCCCAGCATTTT. Translated: CSARAPRGGNQPQHF.

The chain couples TRBV20-1 to TRBJ2-1; tentative D call: TRBD2 (6 bases). This CDR3 is 14 amino acids long. The V gene lost 5 bases and the J gene lost 4 bases, with 15 bases spanning the gap. Germline V gene lookup returns CDR1 DFQATT and CDR2 SNEGSKA (reference sequence). The CDR3 sequence is CSAPRLDLYNEQFF. CDR3 DNA sequence: TGCAGTGCTCCTCGACTAGATTTATACAATGAGCAGTTCTTC.

The chain carries TRBV4-3 and TRBJ1-5, with D unresolved. In germline, CDR1 is LGHNA, CDR2 YSLEER. Trimming stripped 1 base from V and 3 bases from J, with 7 bases between. This CDR3 has 14 amino acids. CDR3: CASSQGHNNQPQHF. CDR3 DNA sequence: TGCGCCAGCAGCCAAGGACACAACAATCAGCCCCAGCATTTT.

This clonotype was detected ten times or more. The chain carries TRBV5-4 and TRBJ2-3, with TRBD2 matching over 9 bases. The CDR3 is 15 amino acids. CDR1 is SGHNT and CDR2 is YYREEE in the germline V gene (reference sequence). J was trimmed by 3 bases and V by 2 bases; bases with no gene match: 4. The CDR3 region is CASSFGGRETDTQYF. CDR3 sequence (DNA): TGTGCCAGCAGCTTTGGCGGGAGGGAAACAGATACGCAGTATTTT.

This clonotype was found many times. The rearrangement links TRBV7-2 to TRBJ1-2; D uncertain. V was trimmed by 5 bases and J by 6 bases, leaving 22 bases between them. CDR1 is SGHTA and CDR2 is FQGNSA in the germline V gene. This CDR3 spans 16 amino acids. CDR3 residues: CASSLAAAGRVDGYTF. CDR3 coding DNA: TGTGCCAGCAGCCTCGCGGCGGCGGGGAGAGTGGATGGCTACACCTTC.

This clonotype was observed a few times. The chain uses TRBV29-1 and TRBJ2-5; D ambiguous. CDR1 is SQVTM, CDR2 ANQGSEA, per germline. The CDR3 is 12 residues long. With 4 bases removed from V and 2 bases from J, the gap between germline ends came to 8 bases. The CDR3 nucleotides are TGCAGCGTTGCAGTCAGTCAAGAGACCCAGTACTTC. This gives the protein CSVAVSQETQYF.

This clonotype has only a few counts. This chain connects TRBV14 to TRBJ1-3; a weak D match, TRBD1 (6 bases). V lost 1 base and J 0 bases, leaving 10 bases between the germline ends. This CDR3 has 16 amino acids. The germline V gene has CDR1 SGHDN and CDR2 FVKESK. The CDR3 DNA is TGTGCCAGCAGCCAAGCGGGACATTTCTCTGGAAACACCATATATTTT. It specifies CASSQAGHFSGNTIYF.

This clonotype was detected ten times or more. This chain uses TRBV2 with TRBJ2-1; D call uncertain. Germline-derived CDR1 and CDR2 are SNHLY and FYNNEI. V lost 10 bases and J lost 1, with 5 bases in between. This CDR3 contains 11 residues. The CDR3 DNA is TGTGCCATAGGGTCCTACAATGAGCAGTTCTTC. Its protein product is CAIGSYNEQFF.

This clonotype was detected a few times. The chain links TRBV18 to TRBJ1-5; TRBD1 is a possible D gene (5 bases). Germline V CDR1 and CDR2: KGHSH, LQKENI. This CDR3 is built from 13 residues. The V end was cut by 4 bases, the J end by 5 bases, with 9 bases between. CDR3 nucleotide sequence: TGTGCCAGCTCACTCAGGGATGATCAGCCCCAGCATTTT. It specifies CASSLRDDQPQHF.

J is TRBJ2-2 and V is TRBV7-9; 8 bases agree with TRBD1. With 5 bases clipped from V and 6 bases from J, the junction kept 5 bases outside the gene matches. The CDR3 contains 14 residues. Germline lookup yields CDR1 SEHNR and CDR2 FQNEAQ (reference sequence). The DNA of the CDR3 is TGTGCCAGCAGCCGGGACAGGCGGGCCGGGGAGCTGTTTTTT. Protein: CASSRDRRAGELFF. Supplemented by reference TRBV7-9 and TRBJ2-2, the full variable domain reads DTGVSQNPRHKITKRGQNVTFRCDPISEHNRLYWYRQTLGQGPEFLTYFQNEAQLEKSRLLSDRFSAERPKGSFSTLEIQRTEQGDSAMYLCASSRDRRAGELFFGEGSRLTVL.